Presented here are 14 T cell receptor beta chains from one specimen sequenced in a study of T cells after posttransplantation cyclophosphamide. The assay was immunoSEQ multiplex PCR, and TCRdb's table has in-frame clones only and misses some. The sample lists around 47,000 clones; 90% to 95% were seen once. Sequenced material: PBMCs. These receptor sequences come from a woman aged 30 to 39 in good health and a related stem cell transplant donor.

The CDR3 region has the DNA TGCGCCAGCAGCTGGACCGGGACAGCGAACACTGAAGCTTTCTTT. Amino acid sequence: CASSWTGTANTEAFF. The chain employs TRBV5-1 and TRBJ1-1, with 7 bases identical to TRBD1. V shed 3 bases and J 1 base; nucleotides not matched to a gene: 6. Germline-derived CDR1 and CDR2 are SGHRS and YFSETQ. CDR3 length equals 15 residues.

V usage is TRBV27 and J usage is TRBJ1-2; perhaps TRBD1 as D (6 bases). Germline assignment: CDR1 MNHEY and CDR2 SMNVEV (reference sequence). Between the trimmed V and J ends, which lost 6 bases and 4 bases, there was a span of 15 bases. CDR3 length: 14 residues. The CDR3 sequence is CASSNNRATYGYTF. The CDR3 bases are TGTGCCAGCAGCAACAACAGGGCTACCTATGGCTACACCTTC.

The CDR3 loop reads CASSLRTGDLVQGNTIYF. CDR3 sequence (DNA): TGTGCCAGCAGCCTGAGGACAGGCGATCTCGTCCAGGGAAACACCATATATTTT. The V gene is TRBV9, the J gene TRBJ1-3; 7 nucleotides match TRBD1. The ends lost 4 bases at V and 4 bases at J; junction bases unmatched: 17. In germline, CDR1 is SGDLS, CDR2 YYNGEE. This CDR3 spans 18 amino acids.

This chain uses TRBV10-2 with TRBJ1-2, with no clear D. Germline V lookup: CDR1 WSHSY, CDR2 SAAADI. Deletions cut 4 bases from V and 8 bases from J, with 23 bases between. This CDR3 is built from 16 residues. The CDR3 DNA follows: TGCGCCAGCAGTGCCCTATTATCTGAGAGTCTATCCGGCTACACCTTC. As protein: CASSALLSESLSGYTF.

The V and J genes are TRBV7-9 and TRBJ2-1; 9 bases are a match to TRBD1. From germline, CDR1 is SEHNR and CDR2 FQNEAQ (reference sequence). J was trimmed by 12 bases and V by 3 bases; bases with no gene match: 3. The CDR3 runs 12 residues. The CDR3 bases are TGTGCCAGCAGCTTGGACAGGGGTCGGCAGTTCTTC. Translating gives CASSLDRGRQFF.

The chain combines TRBV18 with TRBJ1-1; the match to TRBD1 covers 8 bases. There are 15 residues in the CDR3. V lost 2 bases, J lost 1 base, and 3 bases stayed unmatched. Germline V gene sequence: CDR1 KGHSH, CDR2 LQKENI. The CDR3 DNA reads TGTGCCAGCTCACCAATTCAGGGGGCGAACACTGAAGCTTTCTTT. Translated: CASSPIQGANTEAFF.

The V and J genes are TRBV19 and TRBJ2-1; D may be TRBD1 (5 bases). The CDR3 length is 17 residues. CDR1 is LNHDA, CDR2 SQIVND, per germline (reference sequence). V was pared by 8 bases and J by 0 bases, with 20 bases between. CDR3 coding DNA: TGTGCCAGTCGCCCCACAGGTGCCGTGGGCTCCTACAATGAGCAGTTCTTC. Translating gives CASRPTGAVGSYNEQFF.

This sequence joins TRBV15 and TRBJ1-6, with D unclear. V lost 4 bases to trimming and J lost 7 bases, with 5 bases between them. The CDR3 runs to 12 residues. Germline loops: CDR1 LNHNV, CDR2 YYDKDF (reference sequence). In nucleotides, the CDR3 is TGTGCCACCAGCAATGCGAATTCACCCCTCCACTTT. The encoded protein is CATSNANSPLHF.

The chain is built from TRBV6-6 and TRBJ2-4, with 11 bases fitting TRBD1. The CDR3 extends over 15 amino acids. The V segment lost 5 bases and the J segment 2 bases; nucleotides outside the gene matches: 2. From germline, CDR1 is MNHNY and CDR2 SVGAGI (reference sequence). CDR3 nucleotides: TGTGCCAGCAGTGGACAGGGGGCATCCAAAAACATTCAGTACTTC. Its protein is CASSGQGASKNIQYF.

The genes are TRBV19 and TRBJ1-5, with TRBD1 as a possible D gene (5 bases). CDR1 and CDR2 (germline): LNHDA, SQIVND (reference sequence). There are 14 residues in the CDR3. V was shortened by 4 bases and J by 6 bases, with 13 bases between the two germline ends. Written as DNA, the CDR3 is TGTGCCAGTAGTACGGCAGGGTCGGGTCAGCCCCAGCATTTT. It yields the protein CASSTAGSGQPQHF.

The rearrangement uses TRBV7-2 and TRBJ1-2; a possible D gene is TRBD1 (5 bases). Trimming pared 7 bases from V and 4 bases from J, leaving 13 bases between. The CDR3 extends over 13 amino acids. The germline gives CDR1 SGHTA, CDR2 FQGNSA. The CDR3 sequence: CASMKGPTYGYTF. In DNA, the CDR3 is TGTGCCAGCATGAAGGGGCCCACCTATGGCTACACCTTC.

This clone showed up just once. This rearrangement joins TRBV18 to TRBJ1-6; D is unclear. In germline, CDR1 is KGHSH, CDR2 LQKENI. The CDR3 contains 13 residues. Between the trimmed V and J ends, which lost 7 bases and 10 bases, there was a span of 14 bases. As DNA, the CDR3 is TGTGCCAGCTGGGTCGGGGAAGGCTCACCCCTCCACTTT. Translating it yields CASWVGEGSPLHF.

V is TRBV4-3 and J is TRBJ2-3; the D gene is possibly TRBD2 (6 bases). The germline V gene has CDR1 LGHNA and CDR2 YSLEER. The CDR3 length is 16 residues. Trimming stripped 0 bases from V and 2 bases from J, with 12 bases between. CDR3 bases: TGCGCCAGCAGCCAAGAAGCTCAGCGGGTCACAGATACGCAGTATTTT. It is translated as CASSQEAQRVTDTQYF.

This chain connects TRBV6-1 to TRBJ1-1; tentatively, D is TRBD1 (6 bases). Germline V gene sequence: CDR1 MNHNS, CDR2 SASEGT. With 3 bases removed from V and 9 bases from J, the gap between germline ends came to 11 bases. The CDR3 runs 12 residues. The CDR3 DNA follows: TGTGCCAGCAGTGACGTAGGACAGAAAGCTTTCTTT. Protein: CASSDVGQKAFF.